A selection of T cell receptor beta chains follows, all from one sample in a study of identical twins. MiXCR was run by TCRdb on the 5' RACE reads, yielding one entry per CDR3 protein. The table has approximately 630,000 distinct CDR3 sequences, roughly 6.6% seen once. In addition, the sample was reused for a study of yellow fever vaccine responses in identical twins.

Sequenced: PBMCs. These receptors all come from a woman aged 18-35 years in good health. CDR3s include the opening cysteine and the closing phenylalanine or tryptophan. Each record gives: clone size, D gene, J gene, V gene, CDR3 length, CDR3 DNA, CDR3 protein. D genes are given only for firm matches. Size tells how often a clone was seen (once, few, many) or the class of an expanded clone, and some rows leave it out.

NA,NA,TRBJ1-1,TRBV29-1,15,TGCAGCGTTGAAGGAGGCGGGCAAATGAACACTGAAGCTTTCTTT,CSVEGGGQMNTEAFF
many,TRBD2,TRBJ2-1,TRBV4-1,20,TGCGCCAGCAGCCAGGAGACAGCTAGCTTAGGACTAGCGGGATACAATGAGCAGTTCTTC,CASSQETASLGLAGYNEQFF
NA,NA,TRBJ2-2,TRBV5-1,13,TGCGCCAGCAGCCTAGGGCCCCCCGGGGAGCTGTTTTTT,CASSLGPPGELFF
few,TRBD1,TRBJ2-1,TRBV5-1,15,TGCGCCAGCAGCTTGTCCAGGACAGGGCCAAATGAGCAGTTCTTC,CASSLSRTGPNEQFF
NA,TRBD2,TRBJ2-5,TRBV9,14,TGTGCCAGCAGCGTAGAAGTAGCGGGGGAGACCCAGTACTTC,CASSVEVAGETQYF
many,NA,TRBJ2-7,TRBV10-3,12,TGTGCCATCTTGCGGGAATATGACGAGCAGTACTTC,CAILREYDEQYF
few,NA,TRBJ2-6,TRBV4-1,18,TGCGCCAGCAGCCAAGCCCCGGGGGGCGCTTCTGGGGCCAACGTCCTGACTTTC,CASSQAPGGASGANVLTF
NA,NA,TRBJ1-5,TRBV4-2,14,TGTGCCAGCAGCCAACATAATAGCAATCAGCCCCAGCATTTT,CASSQHNSNQPQHF
NA,NA,TRBJ2-1,TRBV5-1,16,TGCGCCAGCACCCCAAGGGTTCTGGTCTCCTACAATGAGCAGTTCTTC,CASTPRVLVSYNEQFF
NA,TRBD1,TRBJ1-2,TRBV2,15,TGTGCCAGCAGACCGAGGGGGCCACCGAGCTATGGCTACACCTTC,CASRPRGPPSYGYTF
many,NA,TRBJ1-1,TRBV11-2,14,TGTGCCAGCAGCCGTGAGGGTAGGAACACTGAAGCTTTCTTT,CASSREGRNTEAFF
many,NA,TRBJ1-5,TRBV5-6,14,TGTGCCAGCAGCGCGTCTAACGGCAATCAGCCCCAGCATTTT,CASSASNGNQPQHF
many,NA,TRBJ1-2,TRBV29-1,12,TGCAGCGTTGCACAGGGTGGCTATGGCTACACCTTC,CSVAQGGYGYTF
NA,NA,TRBJ1-4,TRBV7-8,14,TGTGCCAGCAGCTTACCTAGGCAGGGTGAAAAACTGTTTTTT,CASSLPRQGEKLFF
many,TRBD2,TRBJ2-1,TRBV6-4,15,TGTGCCAGCAGTGAAGAACTAGCGCTCTACAATGAGCAGTTCTTC,CASSEELALYNEQFF
few,NA,TRBJ2-1,TRBV2,10,TGTGCCAGCAGCCACTATGAGCAGTTCTTC,CASSHYEQFF
NA,TRBD2,TRBJ2-7,TRBV29-1,13,TGCAGCGTTTCGGGGACTAGTCCCTACGAGCAGTACTTC,CSVSGTSPYEQYF
NA,TRBD2,TRBJ2-2,TRBV15,17,TGTGCCACCAGCAGATTCCCAACGGCCGGGAGGGGGGGGGAGCTGTTTTTT,CATSRFPTAGRGGELFF
many,NA,TRBJ2-3,TRBV10-1,13,TGCGCCAGCAGTGAGTCCTTCACAGATACGCAGTATTTT,CASSESFTDTQYF
few,NA,TRBJ2-5,TRBV27,15,TGTGCCAGCAGTTTTGGCGCGCAGGGCCAAGAGACCCAGTACTTC,CASSFGAQGQETQYF
NA,TRBD2,TRBJ2-1,TRBV28,12,TGTGCCAGCAGTTCACGGGGGGATGAGCAGTTCTTC,CASSSRGDEQFF
many,TRBD2,TRBJ2-1,TRBV28,15,TGTGCCAGCAGTTATGGGACTAGCGGGAACAATGAGCAGTTCTTC,CASSYGTSGNNEQFF
few,TRBD2,TRBJ2-5,TRBV3-1,17,TGTGCCAGCAGCCAAGATATCCTAGCGGGGGTCCAAGAGACCCAGTACTTC,CASSQDILAGVQETQYF
many,NA,TRBJ2-3,TRBV5-1,14,TGCGCCAGCAGCTTGGCCCAGGGAACAGATACGCAGTATTTT,CASSLAQGTDTQYF